Listed below are T cell receptor beta chains from one sample, sequenced in a study of cytomegalovirus exposure and HLA in healthy donors. Repertoires were generated with immunoSEQ multiplex PCR, while TCRdb's copy carries only in-frame clones and drops some. Of approximately 80,000 clones detected, approximately 72% appear once; the ten largest clones hold 8.5% to 14%. Sequenced input: PBMCs. These receptors came from a woman in her forties in good health and CMV-seropositive. The CDR3 runs from the conserved cysteine through the conserved F or W. D genes are given only for firm matches. Size is omitted from some rows. Given values are once, few, many or a class for expanded clones.

TRBJ1-1 | 11 | TRBV20-1 | . | . | CSARQQVGAFF | TGCAGTGCTAGACAACAGGTGGGAGCTTTCTTT
TRBJ1-2 | 15 | TRBV6-4 | TRBD1 | . | CASSIDREIDYGYTF | TGTGCCAGCAGTATAGACAGGGAAATCGACTATGGCTACACCTTC
TRBJ2-2 | 13 | TRBV30 | TRBD1 | . | CAGRQGNTGELFF | TGTGCCGGGAGACAGGGGAACACCGGGGAGCTGTTTTTT
TRBJ1-5 | 20 | TRBV21-1 | . | . | CASSKPYVTGERYSNQPQHF | TGTGCCAGCAGCAAACCGTACGTGACCGGAGAACGGTATAGCAATCAGCCCCAGCATTTT
TRBJ2-7 | 15 | TRBV6-5 | . | . | CASSYSHRGTYEQYF | TGTGCCAGCAGTTACTCCCATAGAGGGACATACGAGCAGTACTTC
TRBJ1-2 | 16 | TRBV7-8 | TRBD1 | . | CASSRAADRGSGGYTF | TGTGCCAGCAGCCGAGCCGCGGACAGGGGTTCAGGCGGCTACACCTTC
TRBJ2-5 | 15 | TRBV11-2 | TRBD1 | . | CASSRPGQGGETQYF | TGTGCCAGCAGTCGGCCGGGACAGGGTGGAGAGACCCAGTACTTC
TRBJ1-2 | 13 | TRBV18 | . | . | CASSREGNYGYTF | TGTGCCAGCTCACGGGAGGGGAACTATGGCTACACCTTC
TRBJ2-7 | 13 | TRBV10-3 | . | few | CAVLGTSGREQYF | TGTGCCGTCCTCGGGACATCAGGACGCGAGCAGTACTTC
TRBJ2-5 | 15 | TRBV5-1 | . | . | CASSPGQGSWETQYF | TGCGCCAGCAGCCCAGGGCAGGGGTCATGGGAGACCCAGTACTTC
TRBJ1-6 | 15 | TRBV5-5 | . | . | CASSLGASPPSPLHF | TGTGCCAGCAGCTTGGGGGCGAGCCCACCTTCACCCCTCCACTTT
TRBJ1-2 | 13 | TRBV10-2 | TRBD1 | few | CASDTGGRFGYTF | TGCGCCAGCGATACAGGGGGCAGGTTTGGCTACACCTTC
TRBJ2-1 | 16 | TRBV18 | . | few | CASSPLAIYSWNEQFF | TGTGCCAGCTCACCACTAGCCATCTACTCGTGGAATGAGCAGTTCTTC
TRBJ1-1 | 18 | TRBV4-1 | . | once | CASSQDKFRTAANTEAFF | TGCGCCAGCAGCCAAGATAAGTTTCGAACAGCAGCGAACACTGAAGCTTTCTTT
TRBJ2-1 | 16 | TRBV2 | TRBD2 | few | CASSGGAGGPYNEQFF | TGTGCCAGCAGTGGAGGGGCGGGAGGGCCGTACAATGAGCAGTTCTTC
TRBJ2-1 | 15 | TRBV5-8 | . | . | CASSFPGARNNEQFF | TGTGCCAGCAGCTTTCCAGGGGCTCGGAACAATGAGCAGTTCTTC
TRBJ2-7 | 12 | TRBV30 | TRBD2 | once | CAWGLAAYEQYF | TGTGCCTGGGGACTAGCGGCCTACGAGCAGTACTTC
TRBJ2-6 | 16 | TRBV7-9 | . | . | CASSLGTGAGANVLTF | TGTGCCAGCAGCTTAGGGACTGGAGCTGGGGCCAACGTCCTGACTTTC
TRBJ2-1 | 15 | TRBV4-3 | TRBD2 | . | CASSQGLAASNEQFF | TGCGCCAGCAGCCAAGGACTAGCCGCAAGCAATGAGCAGTTCTTC
TRBJ2-5 | 14 | TRBV10-3 | . | . | CAISETFSGETQYF | TGTGCCATCAGTGAAACGTTTTCCGGGGAGACCCAGTACTTC
TRBJ2-1 | 16 | TRBV5-1 | TRBD2 | . | CASSLGAGGPINEQFF | TGCGCCAGCAGCTTGGGTGCGGGAGGGCCCATTAATGAGCAGTTCTTC
TRBJ2-1 | 17 | TRBV5-4 | TRBD1 | . | CASSPGGSGTVKNEQFF | TGTGCCAGCAGCCCGGGTGGTTCGGGGACAGTTAAAAATGAGCAGTTCTTC
TRBJ2-7 | 14 | TRBV5-4 | TRBD1 | . | CASSRDRMNYEQYF | TGTGCCAGCAGTAGGGACAGGATGAACTACGAGCAGTACTTC
TRBJ2-3 | 15 | TRBV5-1 | TRBD2 | . | CASRLYSGSTDTQYF | TGCGCCAGCAGATTGTATAGCGGGAGCACAGATACGCAGTATTTT
TRBJ1-5 | 14 | TRBV5-1 | . | few | CASSLTGSNQPQHF | TGCGCCAGCAGCTTGACCGGTAGCAATCAGCCCCAGCATTTT
TRBJ1-2 | 12 | TRBV5-6 | TRBD1 | . | CASSLGGGGYTF | TGTGCCAGCAGCCTAGGAGGGGGCGGCTACACCTTC
TRBJ1-1 | 13 | TRBV5-1 | . | few | CASSLDRNTEAFF | TGCGCCAGCAGCTTAGACAGGAACACTGAAGCTTTCTTT
TRBJ2-6 | 15 | TRBV5-1 | . | . | CASSLGASGANVLTF | TGCGCCAGCAGCTTGGGAGCCTCTGGGGCCAACGTCCTGACTTTC
TRBJ2-3 | 13 | TRBV11-3 | . | few | CASSTGQSDTQYF | TGTGCCAGCAGCACTGGACAGTCAGATACGCAGTATTTT
TRBJ1-2 | 12 | TRBV29-1 | . | once | CSVTLGGYGYTF | TGCAGCGTAACCTTGGGGGGCTATGGCTACACCTTC
TRBJ2-5 | 13 | TRBV28 | TRBD1 | . | CASKTGYGETQYF | TGTGCCAGCAAGACAGGGTATGGGGAGACCCAGTACTTC
TRBJ1-2 | 16 | TRBV5-8 | . | . | CASSLVLLGPGRGYTF | TGTGCCAGCAGCTTGGTATTGCTGGGACCCGGGAGGGGCTACACCTTC